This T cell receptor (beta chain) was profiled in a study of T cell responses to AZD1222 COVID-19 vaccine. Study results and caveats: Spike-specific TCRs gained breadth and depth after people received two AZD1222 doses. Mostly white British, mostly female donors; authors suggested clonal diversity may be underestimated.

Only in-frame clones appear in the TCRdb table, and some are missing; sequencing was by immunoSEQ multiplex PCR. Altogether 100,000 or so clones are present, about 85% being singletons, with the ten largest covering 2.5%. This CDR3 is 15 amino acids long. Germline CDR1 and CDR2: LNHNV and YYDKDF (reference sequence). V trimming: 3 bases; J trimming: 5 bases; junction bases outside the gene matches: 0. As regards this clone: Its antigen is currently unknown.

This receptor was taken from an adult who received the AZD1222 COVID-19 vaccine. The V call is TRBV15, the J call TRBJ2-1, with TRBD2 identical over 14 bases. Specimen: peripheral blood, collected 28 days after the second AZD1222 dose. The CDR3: CATSRGLAGDNEQFF. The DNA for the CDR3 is TGTGCCACCAGCAGGGGACTAGCGGGGGACAATGAGCAGTTCTTC.